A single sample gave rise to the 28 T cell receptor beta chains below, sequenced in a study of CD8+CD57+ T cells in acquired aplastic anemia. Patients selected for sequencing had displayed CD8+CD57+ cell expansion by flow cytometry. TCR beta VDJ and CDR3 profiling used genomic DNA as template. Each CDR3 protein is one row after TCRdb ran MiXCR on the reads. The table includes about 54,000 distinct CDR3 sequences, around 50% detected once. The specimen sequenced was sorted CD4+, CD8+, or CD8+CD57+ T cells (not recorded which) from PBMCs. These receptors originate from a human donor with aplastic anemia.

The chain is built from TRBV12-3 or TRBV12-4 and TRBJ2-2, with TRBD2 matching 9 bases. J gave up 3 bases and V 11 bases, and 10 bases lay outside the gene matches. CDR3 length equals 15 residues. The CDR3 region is CASGGASGDTGELFF. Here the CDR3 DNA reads TGTGCCTCCGGAGGGGCTAGCGGGGACACCGGGGAGCTGTTTTTT.

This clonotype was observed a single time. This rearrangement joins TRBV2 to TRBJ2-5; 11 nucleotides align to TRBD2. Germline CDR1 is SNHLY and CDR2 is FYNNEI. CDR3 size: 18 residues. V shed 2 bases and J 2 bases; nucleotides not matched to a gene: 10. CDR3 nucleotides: TGTGCCAGCAGTGAATCCGTCCTAGCGGGGGGTGAACAAGAGACCCAGTACTTC. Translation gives CASSESVLAGGEQETQYF.

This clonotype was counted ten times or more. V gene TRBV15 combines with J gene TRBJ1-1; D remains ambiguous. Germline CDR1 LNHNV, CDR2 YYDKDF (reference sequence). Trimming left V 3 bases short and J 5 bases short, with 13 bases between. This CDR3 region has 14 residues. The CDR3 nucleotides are TGTGCCACCAGCAGCCGACTCGGGTGGACTGAAGCTTTCTTT. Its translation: CATSSRLGWTEAFF.

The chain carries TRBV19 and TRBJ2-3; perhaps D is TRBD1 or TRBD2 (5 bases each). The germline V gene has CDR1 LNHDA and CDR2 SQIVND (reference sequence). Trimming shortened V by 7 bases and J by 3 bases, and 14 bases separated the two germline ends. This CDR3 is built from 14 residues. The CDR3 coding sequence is TGTGCCAGTACCCTGGACACGGGGACAGATACGCAGTATTTT. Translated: CASTLDTGTDTQYF.

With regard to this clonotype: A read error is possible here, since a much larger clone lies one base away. CDR3 nucleotide sequence: TGTGCCAGCGCCCCAAGCCCCGAGCCTAATGAAAAACTGTTTTTT. Amino acid sequence: CASAPSPEPNEKLFF. The V and J genes are TRBV6-4 and TRBJ1-4; no reliable D call. V gave up 8 bases and J gave up 3 bases, with 16 bases separating them. The CDR3 runs 15 residues. Germline CDR1 is MRHNA and CDR2 is SNTAGT.

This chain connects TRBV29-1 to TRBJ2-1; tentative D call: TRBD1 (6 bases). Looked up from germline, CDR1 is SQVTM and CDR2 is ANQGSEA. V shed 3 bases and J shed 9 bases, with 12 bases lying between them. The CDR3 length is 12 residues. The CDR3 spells CSVDEGVTEQFF. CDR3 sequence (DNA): TGCAGCGTTGATGAGGGGGTAACTGAGCAGTTCTTC.

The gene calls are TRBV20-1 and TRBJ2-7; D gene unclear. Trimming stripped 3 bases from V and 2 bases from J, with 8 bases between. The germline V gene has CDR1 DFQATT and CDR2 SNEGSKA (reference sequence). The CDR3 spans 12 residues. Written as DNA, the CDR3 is TGCAGTGCTAGCCCCGATCCCTACGAGCAGTACTTC. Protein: CSASPDPYEQYF.

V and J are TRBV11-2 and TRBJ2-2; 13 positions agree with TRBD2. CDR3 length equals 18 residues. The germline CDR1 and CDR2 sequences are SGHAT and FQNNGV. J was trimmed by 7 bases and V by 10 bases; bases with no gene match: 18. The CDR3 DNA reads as TGTGCCACCCCTCCCCCTGTACTAGCGGGGGGGCCGGACGGGGAGCTGTTTTTT. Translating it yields CATPPPVLAGGPDGELFF. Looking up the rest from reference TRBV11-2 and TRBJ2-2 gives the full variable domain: EAGVAQSPRYKIIEKRQSVAFWCNPISGHATLYWYQQILGQGPKLLIQFQNNGVVDDSQLPKDRFSAERLKGVDSTLKIQPAKLEDSAVYLCATPPPVLAGGPDGELFFGEGSRLTVL.

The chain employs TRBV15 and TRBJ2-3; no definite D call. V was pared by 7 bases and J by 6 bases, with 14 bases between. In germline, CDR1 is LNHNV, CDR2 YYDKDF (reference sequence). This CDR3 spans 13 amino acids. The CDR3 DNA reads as TGTGCCACCAAAATGCAGCACACGGATACGCAGTATTTT. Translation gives CATKMQHTDTQYF.

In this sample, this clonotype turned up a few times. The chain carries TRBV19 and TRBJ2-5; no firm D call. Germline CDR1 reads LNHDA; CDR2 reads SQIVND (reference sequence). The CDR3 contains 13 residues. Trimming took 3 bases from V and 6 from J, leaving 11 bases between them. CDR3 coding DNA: TGTGCCAGTAGTATCTCAGTTCGGAAGACCCAGTACTTC. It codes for CASSISVRKTQYF.

CDR3 protein: CSATSAPGGAYNEQFF. Written as DNA, the CDR3 is TGCAGTGCCACCAGTGCCCCAGGGGGGGCCTACAATGAGCAGTTCTTC. The chain couples TRBV20-1 to TRBJ2-1; TRBD1 or TRBD2 may be the D gene (7 bases each). Per germline, CDR1 DFQATT and CDR2 SNEGSKA (reference sequence). Trimming shortened V by 6 bases and J by 2 bases, and 20 bases separated the two germline ends. The CDR3 covers 16 residues.

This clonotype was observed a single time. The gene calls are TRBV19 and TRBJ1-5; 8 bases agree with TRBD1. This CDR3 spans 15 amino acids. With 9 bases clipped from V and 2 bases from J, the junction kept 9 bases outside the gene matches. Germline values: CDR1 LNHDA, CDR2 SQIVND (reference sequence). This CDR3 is CASSRTGLGNQPQHF. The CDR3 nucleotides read TGTGCCAGCAGCCGGACAGGGTTAGGCAATCAGCCCCAGCATTTT.

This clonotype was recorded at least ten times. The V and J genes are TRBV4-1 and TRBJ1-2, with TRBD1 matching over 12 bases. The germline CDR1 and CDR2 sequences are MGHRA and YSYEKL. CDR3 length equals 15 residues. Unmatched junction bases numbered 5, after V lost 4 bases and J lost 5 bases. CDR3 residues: CASSPGTGGGYGYTF. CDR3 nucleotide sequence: TGCGCCAGCAGCCCTGGGACAGGGGGCGGGTATGGCTACACCTTC.

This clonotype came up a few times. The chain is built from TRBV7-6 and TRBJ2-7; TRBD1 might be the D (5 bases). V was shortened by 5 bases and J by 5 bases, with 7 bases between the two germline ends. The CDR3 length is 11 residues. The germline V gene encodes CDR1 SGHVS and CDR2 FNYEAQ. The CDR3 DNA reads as TGTGCCAGCAGCCAGGGAAACGAGCAGTACTTC. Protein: CASSQGNEQYF.

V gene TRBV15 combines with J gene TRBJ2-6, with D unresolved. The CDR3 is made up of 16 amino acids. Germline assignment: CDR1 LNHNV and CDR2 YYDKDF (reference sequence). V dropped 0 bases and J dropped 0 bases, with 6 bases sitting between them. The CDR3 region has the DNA TGTGCCACCAGCAGAGATCAAGGCTCTGGGGCCAACGTCCTGACTTTC. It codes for CATSRDQGSGANVLTF.

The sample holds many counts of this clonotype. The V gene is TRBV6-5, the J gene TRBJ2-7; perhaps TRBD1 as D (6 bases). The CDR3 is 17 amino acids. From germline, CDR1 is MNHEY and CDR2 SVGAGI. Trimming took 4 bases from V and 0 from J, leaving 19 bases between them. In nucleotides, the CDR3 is TGTGCCAGCAGTTCTAGGACGTGGGACAAGAGCTCCTACGAGCAGTACTTC. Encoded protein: CASSSRTWDKSSYEQYF.

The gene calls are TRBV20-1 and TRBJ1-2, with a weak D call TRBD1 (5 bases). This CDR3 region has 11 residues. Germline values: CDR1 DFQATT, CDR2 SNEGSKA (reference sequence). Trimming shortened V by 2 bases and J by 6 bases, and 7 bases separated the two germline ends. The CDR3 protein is CSARSRDGYTF. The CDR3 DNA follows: TGCAGTGCTAGAAGCAGGGATGGCTACACCTTC.

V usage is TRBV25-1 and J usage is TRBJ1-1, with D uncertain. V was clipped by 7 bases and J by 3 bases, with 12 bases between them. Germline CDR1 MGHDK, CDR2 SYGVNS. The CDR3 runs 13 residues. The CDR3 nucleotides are TGTGCCAGCAAACTCCTCCCGGACACTGAAGCTTTCTTT. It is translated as CASKLLPDTEAFF. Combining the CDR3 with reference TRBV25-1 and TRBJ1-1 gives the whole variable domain EADIYQTPRYLVIGTGKKITLECSQTMGHDKMYWYQQDPGMELHLIHYSYGVNSTEKGDLSSESTVSRIRTEHFPLTLESARPSHTSQYLCASKLLPDTEAFFGQGTRLTVV.

The CDR3 loop reads CASRPSNSPLHF. In DNA form, the CDR3 reads TGTGCCAGCAGACCCTCCAATTCACCCCTCCACTTT. This chain uses TRBV7-8 with TRBJ1-6; D call uncertain. Between the trimmed V and J ends, which lost 6 bases and 7 bases, there was a span of 7 bases. Germline V gives CDR1 SGHVS, CDR2 FQNEAQ. This CDR3 has 12 residues.

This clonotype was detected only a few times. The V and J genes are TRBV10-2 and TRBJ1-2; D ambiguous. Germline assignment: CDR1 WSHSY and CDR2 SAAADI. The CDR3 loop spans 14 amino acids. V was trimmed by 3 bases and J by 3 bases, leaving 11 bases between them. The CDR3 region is CASSERLPDYGYTF. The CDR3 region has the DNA TGCGCCAGCAGTGAACGGTTGCCCGACTATGGCTACACCTTC.

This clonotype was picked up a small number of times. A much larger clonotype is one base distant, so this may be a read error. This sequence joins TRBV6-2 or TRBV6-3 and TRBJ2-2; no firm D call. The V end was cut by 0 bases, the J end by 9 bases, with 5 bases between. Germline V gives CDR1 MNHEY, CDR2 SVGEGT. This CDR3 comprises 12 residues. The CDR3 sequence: CASSYSSRELFF. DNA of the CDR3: TGTGCCAGCAGTTACTCGAGCAGGGAGCTGTTTTTT.

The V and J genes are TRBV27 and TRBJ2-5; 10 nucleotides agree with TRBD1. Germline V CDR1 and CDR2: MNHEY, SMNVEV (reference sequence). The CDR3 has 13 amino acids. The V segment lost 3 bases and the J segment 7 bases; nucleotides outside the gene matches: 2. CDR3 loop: CASSLDRGGTQYF. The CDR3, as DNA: TGTGCCAGCAGTTTGGACAGGGGGGGGACCCAGTACTTC.

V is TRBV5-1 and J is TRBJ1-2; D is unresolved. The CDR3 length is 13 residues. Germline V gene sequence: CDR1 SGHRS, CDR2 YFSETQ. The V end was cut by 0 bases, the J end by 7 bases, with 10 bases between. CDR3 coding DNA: TGCGCCAGCAGCTTGGAGTTTCAGCTTGGCTACACCTTC. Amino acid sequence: CASSLEFQLGYTF. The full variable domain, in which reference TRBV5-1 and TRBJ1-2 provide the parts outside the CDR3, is KAGVTQTPRYLIKTRGQQVTLSCSPISGHRSVSWYQQTPGQGLQFLFEYFSETQRNKGNFPGRFSGRQFSNSRSEMNVSTLELGDSALYLCASSLEFQLGYTFGSGTRLTVV.

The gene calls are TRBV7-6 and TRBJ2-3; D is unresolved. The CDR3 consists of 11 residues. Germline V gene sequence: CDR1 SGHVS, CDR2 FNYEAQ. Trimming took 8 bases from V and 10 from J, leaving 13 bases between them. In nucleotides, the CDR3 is TGTGCCAGCGGCGATGATGGGGCGCAGTATTTT. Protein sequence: CASGDDGAQYF.

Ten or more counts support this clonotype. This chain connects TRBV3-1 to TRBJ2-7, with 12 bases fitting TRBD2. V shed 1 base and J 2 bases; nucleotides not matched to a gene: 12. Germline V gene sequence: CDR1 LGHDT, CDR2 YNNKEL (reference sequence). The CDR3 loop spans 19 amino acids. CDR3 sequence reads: CASSQGWTSTSGGPYEQYV. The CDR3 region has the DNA TGTGCCAGCAGCCAAGGATGGACTTCGACTAGCGGGGGTCCCTACGAGCAGTACGTC.

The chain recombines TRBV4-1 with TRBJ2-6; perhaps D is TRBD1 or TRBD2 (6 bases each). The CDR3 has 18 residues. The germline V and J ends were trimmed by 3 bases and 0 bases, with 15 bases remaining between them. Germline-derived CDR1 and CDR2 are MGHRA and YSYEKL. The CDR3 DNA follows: TGCGCCAGCAGCCAGATACAGGGAGGACACTCTGGGGCCAACGTCCTGACTTTC. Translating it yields CASSQIQGGHSGANVLTF.

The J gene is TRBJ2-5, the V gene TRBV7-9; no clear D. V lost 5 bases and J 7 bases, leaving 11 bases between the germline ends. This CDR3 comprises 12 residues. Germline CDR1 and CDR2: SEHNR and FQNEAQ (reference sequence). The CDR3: CASSPLERTQYF. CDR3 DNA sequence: TGTGCCAGCAGCCCCCTTGAGCGGACCCAGTACTTC.

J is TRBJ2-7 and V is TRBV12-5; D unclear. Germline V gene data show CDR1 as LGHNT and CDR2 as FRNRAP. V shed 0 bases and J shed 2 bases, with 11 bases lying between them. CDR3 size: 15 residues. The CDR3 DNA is TGTGCTAGTGGTTTGGTACCATCAGGAACCTACGAGCAGTACTTC. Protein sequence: CASGLVPSGTYEQYF.